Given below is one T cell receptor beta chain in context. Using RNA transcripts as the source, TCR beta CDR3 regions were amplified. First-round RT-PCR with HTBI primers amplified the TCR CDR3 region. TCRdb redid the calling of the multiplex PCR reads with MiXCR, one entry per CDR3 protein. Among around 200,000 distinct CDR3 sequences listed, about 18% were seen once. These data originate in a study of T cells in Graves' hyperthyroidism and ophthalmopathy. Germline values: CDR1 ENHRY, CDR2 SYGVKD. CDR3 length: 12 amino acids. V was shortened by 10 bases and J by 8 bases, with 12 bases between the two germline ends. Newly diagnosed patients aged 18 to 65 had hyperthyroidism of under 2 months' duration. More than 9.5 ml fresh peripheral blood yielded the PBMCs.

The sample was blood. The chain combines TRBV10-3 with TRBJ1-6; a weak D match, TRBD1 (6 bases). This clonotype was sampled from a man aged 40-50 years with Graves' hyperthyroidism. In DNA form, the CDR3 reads TGTGCCACCAGGGGATTTGATTCACCCCTCCACTTT. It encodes CATRGFDSPLHF.